This T cell receptor (beta chain) appears in the sequencing data of a study of cytomegalovirus exposure and HLA in healthy donors. Study results and limitations: Presence/absence analyses supposed approximately even sequencing depth among donors.

V shed 5 bases, J shed 9 bases, and the junction held 11 bases outside the gene matches. CDR1 and CDR2 from the germline V gene are SGHAT and FQNNGV. The CDR3 totals 15 residues. In its sample, this clone was seen once. Its antigen is not known. The primer mix had 60 Vbeta and 13 Jbeta primers. Sequencing was performed with immunoSEQ multiplex PCR; in TCRdb, only in-frame clones are kept and a portion is missing. This table holds about 230,000 clones, about 77% found once. The material sequenced was PBMCs. The chain has TRBV11-2 and TRBJ2-1, with 9 bases that match TRBD2. This sequence was found in a boy younger than 18 in good health and CMV-seronegative. The CDR3 loop is CASSPLAGDYGEQFF. CDR3 sequence (DNA): TGTGCCAGCAGCCCGTTAGCGGGAGATTATGGTGAGCAGTTCTTC.